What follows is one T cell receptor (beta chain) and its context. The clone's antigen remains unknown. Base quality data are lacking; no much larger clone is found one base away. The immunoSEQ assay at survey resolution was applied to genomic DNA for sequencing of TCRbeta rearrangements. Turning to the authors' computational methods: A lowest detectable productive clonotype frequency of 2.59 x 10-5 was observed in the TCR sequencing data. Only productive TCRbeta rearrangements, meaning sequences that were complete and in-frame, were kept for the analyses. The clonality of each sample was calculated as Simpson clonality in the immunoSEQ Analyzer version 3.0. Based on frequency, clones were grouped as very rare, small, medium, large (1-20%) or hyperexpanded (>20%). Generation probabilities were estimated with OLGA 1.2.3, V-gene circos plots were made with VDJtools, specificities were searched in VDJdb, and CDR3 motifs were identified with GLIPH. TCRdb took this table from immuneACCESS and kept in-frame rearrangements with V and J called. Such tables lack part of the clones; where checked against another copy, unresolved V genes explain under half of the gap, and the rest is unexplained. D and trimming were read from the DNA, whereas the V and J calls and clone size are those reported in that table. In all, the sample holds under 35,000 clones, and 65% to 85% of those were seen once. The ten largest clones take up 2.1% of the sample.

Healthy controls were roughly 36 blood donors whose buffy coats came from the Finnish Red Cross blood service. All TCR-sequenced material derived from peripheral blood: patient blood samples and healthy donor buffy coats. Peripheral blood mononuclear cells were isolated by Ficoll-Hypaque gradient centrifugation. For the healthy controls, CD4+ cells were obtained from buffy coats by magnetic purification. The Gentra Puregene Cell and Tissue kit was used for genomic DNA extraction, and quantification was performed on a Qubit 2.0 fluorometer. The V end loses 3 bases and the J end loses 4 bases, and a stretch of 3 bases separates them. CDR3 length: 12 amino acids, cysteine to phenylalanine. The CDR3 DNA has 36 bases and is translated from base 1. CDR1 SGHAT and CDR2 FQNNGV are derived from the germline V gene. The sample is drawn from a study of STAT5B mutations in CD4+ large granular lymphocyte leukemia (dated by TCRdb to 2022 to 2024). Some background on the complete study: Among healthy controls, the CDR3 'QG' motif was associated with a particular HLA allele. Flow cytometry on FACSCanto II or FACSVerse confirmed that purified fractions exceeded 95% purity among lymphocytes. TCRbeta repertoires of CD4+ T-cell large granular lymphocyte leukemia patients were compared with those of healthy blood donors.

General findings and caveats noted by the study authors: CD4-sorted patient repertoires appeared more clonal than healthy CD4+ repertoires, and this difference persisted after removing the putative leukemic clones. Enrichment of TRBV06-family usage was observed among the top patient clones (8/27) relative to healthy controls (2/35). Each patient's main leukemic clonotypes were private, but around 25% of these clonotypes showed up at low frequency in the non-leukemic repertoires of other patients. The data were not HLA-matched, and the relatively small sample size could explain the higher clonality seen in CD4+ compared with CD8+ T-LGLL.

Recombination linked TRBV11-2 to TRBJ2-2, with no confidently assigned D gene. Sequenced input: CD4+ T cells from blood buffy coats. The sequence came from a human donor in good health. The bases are TGTGCCAGCAGCTTCTCCACCGGGGAGCTGTTTTTT. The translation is CASSFSTGELFF.